The next 13 T cell receptor beta chains were all read from a single sample in a study of OX40 agonist ivuxolimab in advanced cancers. The data were produced by immunoSEQ multiplex PCR, yet TCRdb's version contains in-frame clones alone and is incomplete. Of tens of thousands of clones listed, 70% to 90% were seen once; the top ten hold less than 0.45%. The sequencing here drew on CD4+ or CD8+ T cells sorted from blood, taken in a trial of the OX40 agonist ivuxolimab. These receptors all come from an adult with an advanced solid tumor such as melanoma, head and neck, liver or kidney cancer.

CDR3 nucleotide sequence: TGTGCCAGCTCACCGTCCAAGGGGAATACGCAGTATTTT. It specifies CASSPSKGNTQYF. The chain recombines TRBV18 with TRBJ2-3, with D possibly matching TRBD1 (5 bases). The length of the CDR3 is 13 residues. V dropped 3 bases and J dropped 7 bases, with 11 bases sitting between them. Germline CDR1 and CDR2: KGHSH and LQKENI.

This chain uses TRBV7-8 with TRBJ2-6; maybe TRBD2 (7 bases). V was clipped by 5 bases and J by 4 bases, with 24 bases between them. Germline V gives CDR1 SGHVS, CDR2 FQNEAQ. The CDR3 contains 19 residues. In DNA, the CDR3 is TGTGCCAGCAGCCACCTCCCGCAAGGGGGGGCGCAAGGGGCCAACGTCCTGACTTTC. It codes for CASSHLPQGGAQGANVLTF. Complete variable domain (other parts from reference TRBV7-8 and TRBJ2-6): GAGVSQSPRYKVAKRGQDVALRCDPISGHVSLFWYQQALGQGPEFLTYFQNEAQLDKSGLPSDRFFAERPEGSVSTLKIQRTQQEDSAVYLCASSHLPQGGAQGANVLTFGAGSRLTVL.

The CDR3 region has the DNA TGTGGGGCAGTCGGGCAGAATGAAAAACTGTTTTTT. Translating it yields CGAVGQNEKLFF. V usage is TRBV30 and J usage is TRBJ1-4, with D hard to call. Germline loops: CDR1 GTSNPN, CDR2 SVGIG (reference sequence). The CDR3 contains 12 residues.

V usage is TRBV11-2 and J usage is TRBJ1-5, with D tentatively TRBD1 (6 bases). Trimming removed 5 bases at V and 4 bases at J, with 12 bases between. Per germline, CDR1 SGHAT and CDR2 FQNNGV. The CDR3 spans 14 residues. Here the CDR3 reads CASSQTGINQPQHF. The CDR3 nucleotides read TGTGCCAGCAGCCAAACAGGGATTAATCAGCCCCAGCATTTT. Variable domain in full (rest from reference TRBV11-2 and TRBJ1-5): EAGVAQSPRYKIIEKRQSVAFWCNPISGHATLYWYQQILGQGPKLLIQFQNNGVVDDSQLPKDRFSAERLKGVDSTLKIQPAKLEDSAVYLCASSQTGINQPQHFGDGTRLSIL.

The gene calls are TRBV5-6 and TRBJ1-4; D unclear. V was cut by 1 base and J by 4 bases, with 8 bases left in between. This CDR3 is built from 14 residues. Germline CDR1 and CDR2: SGHDT and YYEEEE. CDR3 region: CASSLWELNEKLFF. The CDR3 DNA reads as TGTGCCAGCAGCTTGTGGGAGCTTAATGAAAAACTGTTTTTT.

This chain links TRBV21-1 with TRBJ1-5. TRBV21-1 is a recognized pseudogene. There are 13 residues in the CDR3. In DNA, the CDR3 is TGTGCCAGCAGCAAAGAAATGGATCAGCCCCAGCATTTT. It codes for CASSKEMDQPQHF.

The chain employs TRBV6-1 and TRBJ2-7, with 8 positions matching TRBD2. CDR3 length: 12 amino acids. Losses at the gene ends were 9 bases for V and 7 bases for J; bases not matched to a gene: 8. Germline V gives CDR1 MNHNS, CDR2 SASEGT. CDR3 region: CASARGGVEQYF. In nucleotides, the CDR3 is TGTGCCAGTGCCCGGGGGGGCGTGGAGCAGTACTTC.

This chain joins TRBV30 and TRBJ1-2; D gene unclear. The CDR3 runs 15 residues. Trimming removed 2 bases at V and 0 bases at J, with 13 bases between. CDR1 is GTSNPN and CDR2 is SVGIG in the germline V gene (reference sequence). This CDR3 is CAWSTPGVTNYGYTF. The CDR3 coding sequence is TGTGCCTGGAGTACCCCGGGCGTGACTAACTATGGCTACACCTTC.

Here the CDR3 reads CASSQGDNTDTQYF. CDR3 DNA sequence: TGTGCCAGCAGCCAAGGGGACAACACAGATACGCAGTATTTT. This chain joins TRBV4-2 and TRBJ2-3, with D possibly TRBD1 on 6 matching bases. V lost 1 base to trimming and J lost 2 bases, with 7 bases between them. The V gene's germline CDR1 is LGHNA and CDR2 YNFKEQ. This CDR3 has 14 amino acids.

In its sample, this clone was seen once. CDR3 bases: TGTGCCAGCAGCGAGAGGGCCCGGGGCGAGCAGTACTTC. Residues: CASSERARGEQYF. The chain combines TRBV9 with TRBJ2-7, with a weak D call TRBD2 (5 bases). Deletions cut 3 bases from V and 6 bases from J, with 13 bases between. Germline V lookup: CDR1 SGDLS, CDR2 YYNGEE. CDR3 length: 13 residues.

The V and J genes are TRBV7-2 and TRBJ2-1; 8 nucleotides align to TRBD2. Germline CDR1 and CDR2: SGHTA and FQGNSA. The CDR3 covers 18 residues. With 0 bases clipped from V and 2 bases from J, the junction kept 9 bases outside the gene matches. CDR3 sequence: CASSLALVGRGAYNEQFF. Here the CDR3 DNA reads TGTGCCAGCAGCTTAGCCCTGGTGGGGCGGGGGGCCTACAATGAGCAGTTCTTC. Full variable domain (missing parts from reference TRBV7-2 and TRBJ2-1): GAGVSQSPSNKVTEKGKDVELRCDPISGHTALYWYRQSLGQGLEFLIYFQGNSAPDKSGLPSDRFSAERTGGSVSTLTIQRTQQEDSAVYLCASSLALVGRGAYNEQFFGPGTRLTVL.

This clone was seen just once. The V gene is TRBV2, the J gene TRBJ2-7, with no clear D. Trimming left V 1 base short and J 2 bases short, with 12 bases between. The CDR3 covers 15 residues. Germline lookup yields CDR1 SNHLY and CDR2 FYNNEI. CDR3 in amino acids: CASSEDFGFPYEQYF. CDR3 bases: TGTGCCAGCAGTGAAGATTTCGGATTCCCCTACGAGCAGTACTTC.

This clone was found once. This chain connects TRBV15 to TRBJ2-3, with TRBD2 matching over 9 bases. V shed 1 base and J 2 bases; nucleotides not matched to a gene: 7. The CDR3 extends over 17 amino acids. Per germline, CDR1 LNHNV and CDR2 YYDKDF (reference sequence). The CDR3 is CATSRAILAGDTDTQYF. CDR3 nucleotides: TGTGCCACCAGCAGAGCTATACTAGCGGGCGACACAGATACGCAGTATTTT.